This paragraph reports one TCR beta chain. V lost 2 bases, J lost 3 bases, and 2 bases stayed unmatched. The CDR3 is 15 amino acids. Germline V gene lookup returns CDR1 SGHTA and CDR2 FQGNSA. This sample was included in a study of blood T cell repertoires in COVID-19. Turning to the study itself: Acute-phase and convalescent COVID-19 samples originated in the United States, Italy and Spain. From T cells, B-cell-depleted T cells, or PBMCs came the material, which was cDNA or gDNA.

TCRdb's table, derived via immunoSEQ multiplex PCR, lists solely in-frame clones and lacks some. In the table there are fewer than 95,000 clones, around 80% of which are singletons. Input material: peripheral blood. The J gene is TRBJ2-3, the V gene TRBV7-2; 10 nucleotides agree with TRBD2. The receptor was isolated from a human donor in a cohort sampled during active COVID-19. The CDR3 loop is CASSLPSGGTDTQYF. The CDR3 region has the DNA TGTGCCAGCAGCTTACCTAGCGGGGGAACAGATACGCAGTATTTT.